Presented here are 3 T cell receptor beta chains from one specimen sequenced in a study of shared clonotypes between healthy human individuals. Here immunoSEQ multiplex PCR was the method, and the copy in TCRdb shows in-frame clones only, minus some. Of some 980,000 clones in the sample, less than 85% were seen once. The source material was memory CD4+ T cells sorted from blood. Subset noted: CD45RA-negative fraction. The receptors stem from a man younger than 35 in good health.

The chain is built from TRBV30 and TRBJ1-1; unclear D gene. CDR3 length equals 14 residues. Germline values: CDR1 GTSNPN, CDR2 SVGIG (reference sequence). Trimming removed 2 bases at V and 4 bases at J, with 14 bases between. The CDR3 region has the DNA TGTGCCTGGAGTCGAGGAGGCGGGGTCACTGAAGCTTTCTTT. Protein: CAWSRGGGVTEAFF.

This chain joins TRBV7-8 and TRBJ2-5; D unclear. The CDR3 length is 14 residues. CDR1 and CDR2 from the germline V gene are SGHVS and FQNEAQ. V was clipped by 1 base and J by 5 bases, with 11 bases between them. CDR3 in amino acids: CASSLVWDLETQYF. The CDR3 DNA reads as TGTGCCAGCAGCTTAGTTTGGGATCTGGAGACCCAGTACTTC.

This clone was found once. CDR3 region: CASSPRAMVEKLFF. The DNA for the CDR3 is TGTGCCAGCTCCCCCAGGGCCATGGTTGAAAAACTGTTTTTT. This sequence joins TRBV2 and TRBJ1-4; a weak D match, TRBD1 (5 bases). The CDR3 is 14 amino acids. V gave up 8 bases and J gave up 7 bases, with 17 bases separating them. Germline CDR1 and CDR2: SNHLY and FYNNEI.